These T cell receptor beta chains were read from a single sample in a study of T cells in Graves' hyperthyroidism and ophthalmopathy. In TCRdb, the multiplex PCR reads were re-called with MiXCR into one record per CDR3 protein. This table holds under 400,000 distinct CDR3 sequences, around 13% found once. Sequenced input: blood. These receptors all come from a woman aged 55-69 years with Graves' hyperthyroidism. Both conserved end residues are part of each CDR3. Fields, in order: CDR3 DNA, CDR3 protein, D gene, clone size, J gene, V gene, CDR3 length. The D gene is left open where the match is weak. Not all rows give a size; the values are once, few, many and, for expanded clones, a class.

cdr3_nt: TGTGCCAGCAGCCCCCTTGGAGGGTCGGTCACTGAAGCTTTCTTT
cdr3_aa: CASSPLGGSVTEAFF
d_call: -
clone_size: -
j_call: TRBJ1-1
v_call: TRBV7-8
cdr3_length: 15

cdr3_nt: TGCGCCAGCAGCGACAACGACTCCTACGAGCAGTACTTC
cdr3_aa: CASSDNDSYEQYF
d_call: -
clone_size: many
j_call: TRBJ2-7
v_call: TRBV5-1
cdr3_length: 13

cdr3_nt: TGTGCCAGCAGTGACTTCAGGGGAGAGACCCAGTACTTC
cdr3_aa: CASSDFRGETQYF
d_call: -
clone_size: many
j_call: TRBJ2-5
v_call: TRBV2
cdr3_length: 13

cdr3_nt: TGTGCCAGCAGTTTTGGACAGGGGGGGGGGACCCAGTACTTC
cdr3_aa: CASSFGQGGGTQYF
d_call: TRBD1
clone_size: -
j_call: TRBJ2-5
v_call: TRBV28
cdr3_length: 14

cdr3_nt: TGCGCCAGCAGCGAAAGACAGGGTAGTTCACCCCTCCACTTT
cdr3_aa: CASSERQGSSPLHF
d_call: TRBD1
clone_size: many
j_call: TRBJ1-6
v_call: TRBV5-1
cdr3_length: 14

cdr3_nt: TGTGCCAGCTCGGGAGGTGTACAAGAGACCCAGTACTTC
cdr3_aa: CASSGGVQETQYF
d_call: TRBD2
clone_size: many
j_call: TRBJ2-5
v_call: TRBV2
cdr3_length: 13

cdr3_nt: TGTGCCAGCAGCGTAGCTCTCAGCGGGGTAGACGGGGAGCTGTTTTTT
cdr3_aa: CASSVALSGVDGELFF
d_call: TRBD2
clone_size: -
j_call: TRBJ2-2
v_call: TRBV9
cdr3_length: 16

cdr3_nt: TGTGCCAGCAGCCGGGGAGGGGGGCACACTGAAGCTTTCTTT
cdr3_aa: CASSRGGGHTEAFF
d_call: -
clone_size: many
j_call: TRBJ1-1
v_call: TRBV28
cdr3_length: 14

cdr3_nt: TGTGCCACCAGTGAGCCGCAGGGGCGGGAGGAAAAACTGTTTTTT
cdr3_aa: CATSEPQGREEKLFF
d_call: -
clone_size: many
j_call: TRBJ1-4
v_call: TRBV24-1
cdr3_length: 15

cdr3_nt: TGTGCCAGCAGCCCGGGACTAGCGGGAGGGCCGAGGCTGTTTTTT
cdr3_aa: CASSPGLAGGPRLFF
d_call: TRBD2
clone_size: -
j_call: TRBJ2-2
v_call: TRBV11-3
cdr3_length: 15

cdr3_nt: TGTGCCAGCAGCCAGCCCGGACGGACTAATGAAAAACTGTTTTTT
cdr3_aa: CASSQPGRTNEKLFF
d_call: -
clone_size: many
j_call: TRBJ1-4
v_call: TRBV3-1
cdr3_length: 15

cdr3_nt: TGTGCCAGCAGTTGGCAGGGAGGCACCGGGGAGCTGTTTTTT
cdr3_aa: CASSWQGGTGELFF
d_call: -
clone_size: many
j_call: TRBJ2-2
v_call: TRBV28
cdr3_length: 14

cdr3_nt: TGTGCCAGCAGTTCCCAGCGCCTGCATGGGGGCGAGCAGTACTTC
cdr3_aa: CASSSQRLHGGEQYF
d_call: -
clone_size: many
j_call: TRBJ2-7
v_call: TRBV7-2
cdr3_length: 15

cdr3_nt: TGTGCCAGCAGTCTCAGGGGGGGTTCTCAGCCCCAGCATTTT
cdr3_aa: CASSLRGGSQPQHF
d_call: TRBD1
clone_size: -
j_call: TRBJ1-5
v_call: TRBV12-3/TRBV12-4
cdr3_length: 14

cdr3_nt: TGTGCCAGCTCACTGGGGGGTGACAGGGCTGAAGCTTTCTTT
cdr3_aa: CASSLGGDRAEAFF
d_call: TRBD1
clone_size: -
j_call: TRBJ1-1
v_call: TRBV18
cdr3_length: 14

cdr3_nt: TGTGCCAGCAGTGAATCTAGCTGGGAGACCCAGTACTTC
cdr3_aa: CASSESSWETQYF
d_call: -
clone_size: many
j_call: TRBJ2-5
v_call: TRBV6-1
cdr3_length: 13